This T cell receptor (beta chain) appears in the sequencing data of a study of CD8+ T cells in alopecia areata. General observations from the study: Scalp samples also yield sequences from resident alphabeta T cells of normal skin. Clonality exceeded that of normal scalp in lesional scalp, most notably in alopecia totalis/universalis. Patients shared TCRs less clearly than mice did, possibly for HLA-related reasons.

Investigators isolated RNA and reverse transcribed it into cDNA to act as the sequencing template. Assay used: immunoSEQ multiplex PCR; TCRdb lists only in-frame clones, some missing. In the table there are 150,000 to 200,000 clones, 55% of which are singletons. In regard to this clone: Its specificity is unknown.

PBMCs yielded sorted CD4+ and CD8+ T cells. CDR1 is SGHRS, CDR2 YFSETQ, per germline. This CDR3 comprises 15 residues. Germline trimming cut 4 bases from V and 2 bases from J; bases unmatched to any gene: 2. Sequencing was carried out using CD4+ T cells sorted from blood. The clonotype comes from a human donor in good health. The rearrangement links TRBV5-1 to TRBJ2-1, with TRBD2 identical over 11 bases. The CDR3 coding sequence is TGCGCCAGCAGCCCGGGACTAGCGGCCTACAATGAGCAGTTCTTC. Amino acids: CASSPGLAAYNEQFF.